This TCR beta chain was recorded in a study of T cells in Graves' hyperthyroidism and ophthalmopathy. This clonotype was recorded many times. Diagnosis of hyperthyroidism was new in patients aged 18 to 65, and its duration was under 2 months. The study based diagnoses on clinical symptoms, serum thyroxine and TRAb, thyroid ultrasound and orbital computed tomography. J was trimmed by 4 bases and V by 6 bases; bases with no gene match: 13. Germline V gene data show CDR1 as SQVTM and CDR2 as ANQGSEA. The CDR3 is 15 amino acids. The investigators amplified TCR beta CDR3 regions from RNA transcripts. The TCR CDR3 was amplified in a first-round RT-PCR using the HTBI primer set. TCRdb processed the multiplex PCR reads anew with MiXCR; each CDR3 protein has one entry. There are 250,000 to 300,000 distinct CDR3 sequences in the sample; about 14% occur only once, and around 7.9% lies in the top ten.

This chain uses TRBV29-1 with TRBJ2-3; 7 positions agree with TRBD2. This clonotype originated in a woman between 25 and 40 years old with Graves' hyperthyroidism that later progressed to Graves' ophthalmopathy. The sample taken for sequencing was blood. The CDR3: CSVFLGAGDADTQYF. The CDR3, as DNA: TGCAGCGTATTCCTGGGCGCGGGAGACGCAGATACGCAGTATTTT.